These T cell receptor beta chains were read from a single sample in a study of PD-1 blockade in classical Hodgkin lymphoma. Clones were read by immunoSEQ multiplex PCR, and TCRdb kept only the in-frame ones, dropping some. The sample holds roughly 62,000 clones, 88% seen once. The specimen comprised peripheral blood mononuclear cells (PBMCs), sampled at baseline. These receptors all come from a human donor with classical Hodgkin lymphoma. CDR3s include the opening cysteine and the closing phenylalanine or tryptophan. D genes are given only for firm matches.

j_gene: TRBJ2-7
d_gene: .
v_gene: TRBV7-9
CDR3nt: TGTGCCAGCACTTGGGACACATACGAGCAGTACTTC
CDR3aa: CASTWDTYEQYF

j_gene: TRBJ1-2
d_gene: .
v_gene: TRBV11-2
CDR3nt: TGTGCCAGCAGCTTAGGAGCCGGGACCGATGGCTACACCTTC
CDR3aa: CASSLGAGTDGYTF

j_gene: TRBJ2-7
d_gene: TRBD2
v_gene: TRBV2
CDR3nt: TGTGCCAGCACTATTTCGCTAGCGGGGTCCCACGAGCAGTACTTC
CDR3aa: CASTISLAGSHEQYF

j_gene: TRBJ1-2
d_gene: .
v_gene: TRBV5-6
CDR3nt: TGTGCCAGCAGCGTAGAAGATGGCTACACCTTC
CDR3aa: CASSVEDGYTF

j_gene: TRBJ1-5
d_gene: .
v_gene: TRBV7-9
CDR3nt: TGTGCCAGCAGCTTAGAAATTCAGCCCCAGCATTTT
CDR3aa: CASSLEIQPQHF

j_gene: TRBJ2-7
d_gene: .
v_gene: TRBV19
CDR3nt: TGTGCCAGTAGTGGACAAGTCGGCTACGAGCAGTACTTC
CDR3aa: CASSGQVGYEQYF

j_gene: TRBJ1-5
d_gene: .
v_gene: TRBV6-1
CDR3nt: TGTGCCAGCAGTGAAATGAGGGGCGCGGATCAGCCCCAGCATTTT
CDR3aa: CASSEMRGADQPQHF

j_gene: TRBJ2-7
d_gene: TRBD1
v_gene: TRBV6-1
CDR3nt: TGTGCCAGCAGTGAAAGAGGGACAGGGGCCTACGAGCAGTACTTC
CDR3aa: CASSERGTGAYEQYF

j_gene: TRBJ1-1
d_gene: .
v_gene: TRBV7-8
CDR3nt: TGTGCCAGCAGTTCGGGGGGACCAGGTACTTTCTTT
CDR3aa: CASSSGGPGTFF

j_gene: TRBJ1-4
d_gene: .
v_gene: TRBV18
CDR3nt: TGTGCCAGCTCTTTTGAGCGGTATAATGAAAAACTGTTTTTT
CDR3aa: CASSFERYNEKLFF

j_gene: TRBJ2-1
d_gene: .
v_gene: TRBV14
CDR3nt: TGTGCCAGCAGCCCATACGGGGCTTACAATGAGCAGTTCTTC
CDR3aa: CASSPYGAYNEQFF